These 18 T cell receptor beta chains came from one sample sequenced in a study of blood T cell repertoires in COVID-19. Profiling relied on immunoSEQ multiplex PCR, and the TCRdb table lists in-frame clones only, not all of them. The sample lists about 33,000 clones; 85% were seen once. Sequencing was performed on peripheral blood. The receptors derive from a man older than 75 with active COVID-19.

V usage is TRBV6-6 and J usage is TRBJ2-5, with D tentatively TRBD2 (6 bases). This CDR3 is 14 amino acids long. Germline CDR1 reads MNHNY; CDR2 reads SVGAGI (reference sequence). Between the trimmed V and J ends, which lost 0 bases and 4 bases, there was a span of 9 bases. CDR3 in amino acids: CASSYSGGLETQYF. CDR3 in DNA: TGTGCCAGCAGTTACTCGGGGGGATTAGAGACCCAGTACTTC.

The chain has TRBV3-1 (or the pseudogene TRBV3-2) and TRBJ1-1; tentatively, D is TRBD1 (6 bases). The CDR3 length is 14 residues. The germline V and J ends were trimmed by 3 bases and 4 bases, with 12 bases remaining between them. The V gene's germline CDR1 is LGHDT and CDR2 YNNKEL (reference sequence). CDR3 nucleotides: TGTGCCAGCAGCCACGGGGGGCGCGGCACTGAAGCTTTCTTT. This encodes CASSHGGRGTEAFF.

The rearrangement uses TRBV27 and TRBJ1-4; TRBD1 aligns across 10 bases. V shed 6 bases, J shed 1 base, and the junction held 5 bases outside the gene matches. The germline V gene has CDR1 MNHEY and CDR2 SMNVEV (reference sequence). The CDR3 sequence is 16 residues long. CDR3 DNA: TGTGCCAGCAGAGGACAGGGGGTAGGAACTAATGAAAAACTGTTTTTT. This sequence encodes CASRGQGVGTNEKLFF.

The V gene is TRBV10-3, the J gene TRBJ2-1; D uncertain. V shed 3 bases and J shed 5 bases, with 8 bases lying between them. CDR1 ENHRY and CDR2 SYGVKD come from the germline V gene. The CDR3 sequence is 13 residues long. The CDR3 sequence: CAISEYTNNEQFF. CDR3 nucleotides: TGTGCCATCAGTGAATATACAAACAATGAGCAGTTCTTC.

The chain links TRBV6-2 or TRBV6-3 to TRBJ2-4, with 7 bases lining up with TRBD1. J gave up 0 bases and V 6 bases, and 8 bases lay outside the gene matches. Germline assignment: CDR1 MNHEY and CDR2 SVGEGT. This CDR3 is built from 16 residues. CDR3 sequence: CASSQQGLLAKNIQYF. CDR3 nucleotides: TGTGCCAGCAGCCAACAGGGGCTCTTAGCCAAAAACATTCAGTACTTC.

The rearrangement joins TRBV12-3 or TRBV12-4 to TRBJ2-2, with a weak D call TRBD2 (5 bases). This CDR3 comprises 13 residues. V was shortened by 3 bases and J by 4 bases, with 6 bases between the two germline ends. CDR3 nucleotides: TGTGCCAGCAGTTTCGGAGGCACCGGGGAGCTGTTTTTT. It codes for CASSFGGTGELFF.

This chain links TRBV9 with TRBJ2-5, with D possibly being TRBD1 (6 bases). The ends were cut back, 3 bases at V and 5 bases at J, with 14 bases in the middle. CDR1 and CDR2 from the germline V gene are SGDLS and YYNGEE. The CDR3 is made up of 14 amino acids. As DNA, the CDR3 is TGTGCCAGCAGCGGAAGGGACAATGGGGAGACCCAGTACTTC. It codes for CASSGRDNGETQYF.

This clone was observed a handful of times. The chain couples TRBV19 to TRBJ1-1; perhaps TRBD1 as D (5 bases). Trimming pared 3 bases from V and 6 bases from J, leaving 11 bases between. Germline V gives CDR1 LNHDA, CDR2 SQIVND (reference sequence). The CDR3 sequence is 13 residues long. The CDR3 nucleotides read TGTGCCAGTAGTATCGGGTCGGGGGCTGAAGCTTTCTTT. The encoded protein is CASSIGSGAEAFF. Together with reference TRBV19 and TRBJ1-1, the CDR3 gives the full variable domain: DGGITQSPKYLFRKEGQNVTLSCEQNLNHDAMYWYRQDPGQGLRLIYYSQIVNDFQKGDIAEGYSVSREKKESFPLTVTSAQKNPTAFYLCASSIGSGAEAFFGQGTRLTVV.

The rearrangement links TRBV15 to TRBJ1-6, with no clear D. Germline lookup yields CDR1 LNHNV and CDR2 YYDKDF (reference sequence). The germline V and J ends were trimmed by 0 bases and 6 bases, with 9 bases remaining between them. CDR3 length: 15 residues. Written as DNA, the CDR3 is TGTGCCACCAGCAGAGATGGGCTCCTTAATTCACCCCTCCACTTT. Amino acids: CATSRDGLLNSPLHF.

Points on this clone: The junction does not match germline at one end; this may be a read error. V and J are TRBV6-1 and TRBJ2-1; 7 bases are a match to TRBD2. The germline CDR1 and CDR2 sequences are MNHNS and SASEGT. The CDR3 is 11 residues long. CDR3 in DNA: TGTGCCAGCAGTGAGATGCGGGGGTGGCTCTTC. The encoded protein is CASSEMRGWLF.

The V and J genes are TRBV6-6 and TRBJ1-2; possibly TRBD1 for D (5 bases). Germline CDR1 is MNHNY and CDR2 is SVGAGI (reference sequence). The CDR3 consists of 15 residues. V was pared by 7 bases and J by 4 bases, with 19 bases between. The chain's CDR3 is CASTPNGLGGYGYTF. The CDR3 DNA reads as TGTGCCAGCACCCCAAATGGGCTGGGGGGCTATGGCTACACCTTC.

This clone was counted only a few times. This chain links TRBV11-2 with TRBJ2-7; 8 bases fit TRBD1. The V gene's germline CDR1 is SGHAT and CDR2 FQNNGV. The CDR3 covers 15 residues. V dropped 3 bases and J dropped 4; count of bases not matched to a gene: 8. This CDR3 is CASSFGGTGAYEQYF. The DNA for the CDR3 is TGTGCCAGCAGCTTCGGCGGGACAGGAGCGTACGAGCAGTACTTC.

In DNA form, the CDR3 reads TGTGCCAGCAGCAGCTCTGGGGCCAACGTCCTGACTTTC. Protein sequence: CASSSSGANVLTF. The V call is TRBV2, the J call TRBJ2-6; no clear D. This CDR3 has 13 residues. Germline values: CDR1 SNHLY, CDR2 FYNNEI. Trimming removed 6 bases from V and 0 bases from J, with 3 bases in between.

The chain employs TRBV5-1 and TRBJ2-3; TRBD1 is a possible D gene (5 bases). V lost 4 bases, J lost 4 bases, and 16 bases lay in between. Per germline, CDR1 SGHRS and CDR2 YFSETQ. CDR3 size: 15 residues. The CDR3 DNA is TGCGCCAGCAGCCCCCGAGACAGTTCGTCAGATACGCAGTATTTT. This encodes CASSPRDSSSDTQYF.

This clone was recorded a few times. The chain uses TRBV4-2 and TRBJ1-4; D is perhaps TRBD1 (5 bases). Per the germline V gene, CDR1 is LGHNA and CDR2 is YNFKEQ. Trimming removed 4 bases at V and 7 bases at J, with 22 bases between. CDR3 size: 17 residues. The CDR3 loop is CASSPQFGGRVGEKLFF. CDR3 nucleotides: TGTGCCAGCAGCCCACAATTCGGGGGGAGGGTTGGTGAAAAACTGTTTTTT.

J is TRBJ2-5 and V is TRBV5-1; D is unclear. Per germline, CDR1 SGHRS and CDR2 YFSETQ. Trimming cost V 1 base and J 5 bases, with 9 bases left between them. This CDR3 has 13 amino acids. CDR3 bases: TGCGCCAGCAGCTTGTTATTCAGGGAGACCCAGTACTTC. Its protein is CASSLLFRETQYF. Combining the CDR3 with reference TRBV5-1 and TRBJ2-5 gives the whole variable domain KAGVTQTPRYLIKTRGQQVTLSCSPISGHRSVSWYQQTPGQGLQFLFEYFSETQRNKGNFPGRFSGRQFSNSRSEMNVSTLELGDSALYLCASSLLFRETQYFGPGTRLLVL.

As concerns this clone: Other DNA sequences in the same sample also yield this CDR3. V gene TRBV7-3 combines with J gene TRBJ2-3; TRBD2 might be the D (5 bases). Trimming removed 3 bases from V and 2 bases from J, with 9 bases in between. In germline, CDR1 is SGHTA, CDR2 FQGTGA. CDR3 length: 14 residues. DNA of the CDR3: TGTGCCAGCAGCTTGGCCGGGGTCACAGATACGCAGTATTTT. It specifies CASSLAGVTDTQYF.

Here the CDR3 DNA reads TGTGCCAGCAGCCAAGAGACAGGGGGCTACAATGAGCAGTTCTTC. Translating it yields CASSQETGGYNEQFF. The rearrangement links TRBV14 to TRBJ2-1, with 9 bases identical to TRBD1. Germline assignment: CDR1 SGHDN and CDR2 FVKESK. The CDR3 runs to 15 residues. Germline trimming cut 0 bases from V and 3 bases from J; bases unmatched to any gene: 0.